A single sample gave rise to the 9 T cell receptor beta chains below, sequenced in a study of cytomegalovirus exposure and HLA in healthy donors. Primers for the PCR totalled 60 Vbeta and 13 Jbeta. Sequencing was performed with immunoSEQ multiplex PCR; in TCRdb, only in-frame clones are kept and a portion is missing. In the table there are approximately 160,000 clones, less than 90% of which are singletons. Source material: PBMCs. Every receptor here comes from a man in his forties or fifties in good health and CMV-seropositive.

The V gene is TRBV30, the J gene TRBJ2-1; D possibly corresponds to TRBD1 (6 bases). V was cut by 2 bases and J by 4 bases, with 12 bases left in between. The CDR3 contains 14 residues. Germline V lookup: CDR1 GTSNPN, CDR2 SVGIG (reference sequence). The CDR3 DNA is TGTGCCTGGAGTATACCCGGACAGTACAATGAGCAGTTCTTC. It yields the protein CAWSIPGQYNEQFF.

The chain recombines TRBV27 with TRBJ2-1, with 10 nucleotides matching TRBD2. CDR1 is MNHEY, CDR2 SMNVEV, per germline (reference sequence). After removal of 3 bases from V and 8 bases from J, the junction contained 7 bases not matched to a gene. The CDR3 is made up of 15 amino acids. CDR3 in DNA: TGTGCCAGCAGTTTTATAGCGGGGGGAGGGGATGAGCAGTTCTTC. Protein: CASSFIAGGGDEQFF.

The chain links TRBV7-2 to TRBJ1-3; the match to TRBD1 covers 7 bases. The CDR3 loop spans 15 amino acids. V shed 5 bases, J shed 0 bases, and the junction held 4 bases outside the gene matches. CDR1 is SGHTA and CDR2 is FQGNSA in the germline V gene. As DNA, the CDR3 is TGTGCCAGCAGCCCACAGGGGTTCTCTGGAAACACCATATATTTT. Its translation: CASSPQGFSGNTIYF.

V and J are TRBV19 and TRBJ2-7; 7 positions match TRBD1. CDR3 length: 14 residues. V trimming: 6 bases; J trimming: 3 bases; junction bases outside the gene matches: 8. The germline CDR1 and CDR2 sequences are LNHDA and SQIVND (reference sequence). CDR3: CASSPPTGIYEQYF. In nucleotides, the CDR3 is TGTGCCAGTAGCCCCCCGACAGGGATCTACGAGCAGTACTTC.

The chain joins TRBV6-5 to TRBJ2-1; D is perhaps TRBD1 (5 bases). CDR3 length equals 12 residues. Germline lookup yields CDR1 MNHEY and CDR2 SVGAGI. The V end was cut by 7 bases, the J end by 8 bases, with 12 bases between. This CDR3 is CASNPLGHEQFF. The CDR3 DNA reads TGTGCCAGCAATCCTTTGGGGCATGAGCAGTTCTTC.

The V call is TRBV18, the J call TRBJ2-6; D remains unclear. The ends were cut back, 3 bases at V and 2 bases at J, with 8 bases in the middle. Germline V gives CDR1 KGHSH, CDR2 LQKENI. The CDR3 totals 15 residues. Written as DNA, the CDR3 is TGTGCCAGCTCACCTACGGTGGCTGGGGCCAACGTCCTGACTTTC. It specifies CASSPTVAGANVLTF.

In this sample, this clone turned up once. The same CDR3 also results from other DNA sequences found in this sample. The V and J genes are TRBV7-8 and TRBJ1-2; the D gene is possibly TRBD1 (6 bases). Trimming took 4 bases from V and 2 from J, leaving 8 bases between them. Germline loops: CDR1 SGHVS, CDR2 FQNEAQ. The CDR3 length is 13 residues. The CDR3 sequence is CASSSGQNYGYTF. The CDR3 DNA follows: TGTGCCAGCAGCTCCGGACAGAACTATGGCTACACCTTC.

For this clone: Other DNA sequences in the same sample also yield this CDR3. V usage is TRBV30 and J usage is TRBJ2-7, with 16 positions matching TRBD2. V gave up 7 bases and J gave up 2 bases; unmatched junction bases: 2. The CDR3 is 14 residues long. Germline V gene lookup returns CDR1 GTSNPN and CDR2 SVGIG (reference sequence). CDR3 coding DNA: TGTGCCTCGGGACTAGCGGGAGGGGCCTACGAGCAGTACTTC. As protein: CASGLAGGAYEQYF.

The chain uses TRBV7-2 and TRBJ1-5; D not resolved. The CDR3 runs 15 residues. Trimming removed 4 bases from V and 2 bases from J, with 12 bases in between. The germline CDR1 and CDR2 sequences are SGHTA and FQGNSA. The CDR3 region has the DNA TGTGCCAGCAGCTACAGCGGTTACGGCAATCAGCCCCAGCATTTT. Residues: CASSYSGYGNQPQHF.